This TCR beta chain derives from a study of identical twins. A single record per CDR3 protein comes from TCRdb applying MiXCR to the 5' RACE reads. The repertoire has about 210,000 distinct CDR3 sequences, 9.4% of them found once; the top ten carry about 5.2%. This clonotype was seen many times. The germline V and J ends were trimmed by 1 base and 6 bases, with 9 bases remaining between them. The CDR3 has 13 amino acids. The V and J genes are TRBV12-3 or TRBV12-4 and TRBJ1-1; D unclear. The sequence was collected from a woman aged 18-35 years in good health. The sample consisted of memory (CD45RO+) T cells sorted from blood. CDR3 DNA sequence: TGTGCCAGCAGTTTAGGGGGTTCGGCTGAAGCTTTCTTT. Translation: CASSLGGSAEAFF.